The 17 T cell receptor beta chains below come from one sample, sequenced in a study of STAT5B mutations in CD4+ large granular lymphocyte leukemia. Assay used: immunoSEQ multiplex PCR; TCRdb lists only in-frame clones, some missing. The sample includes 25,000 to 30,000 clones, more than 60% of them seen just once. Material: CD4+ T cells from blood buffy coats. The receptors stem from a human donor in good health.

Here the CDR3 DNA reads TGTGCCAGCTCACCCTCCACGGAGCTGTTTTTT. This sequence encodes CASSPSTELFF. V gene TRBV18 combines with J gene TRBJ2-2, with no clear D. V was pared by 3 bases and J by 10 bases, with 6 bases between. Per the germline V gene, CDR1 is KGHSH and CDR2 is LQKENI. This CDR3 has 11 amino acids.

V and J are TRBV7-9 and TRBJ1-1, with D possibly being TRBD1 (5 bases). The CDR3 contains 15 residues. In germline, CDR1 is SEHNR, CDR2 FQNEAQ (reference sequence). V gave up 5 bases and J gave up 10 bases, with 23 bases separating them. CDR3 in DNA: TGTGCCAGCAGCACCAATCCAGGGCCCGGGGTGGGAGCTTTCTTT. Translating it yields CASSTNPGPGVGAFF.

The CDR3, as DNA: TGTGCCAGCAGCCTAAAGGGTGGGGGGTACGAGCAGTACGTC. Amino acid sequence: CASSLKGGGYEQYV. This sequence joins TRBV6-5 and TRBJ2-7; a possible D gene is TRBD2 (6 bases). This CDR3 region has 14 residues. V lost 6 bases and J lost 4, with 16 bases in between. Per the germline V gene, CDR1 is MNHEY and CDR2 is SVGAGI.

The gene calls are TRBV19 and TRBJ1-2; D is possibly TRBD1 (5 bases). The CDR3 loop spans 11 amino acids. V was clipped by 10 bases and J by 2 bases, with 8 bases between them. Germline values: CDR1 LNHDA, CDR2 SQIVND (reference sequence). The CDR3 DNA sequence: TGTGCCATCCGGGACAACTATGGCTACACCTTC. Translation gives CAIRDNYGYTF.

CDR3 bases: TGTGCCTGGGGGCAGGGCGGCACAGATACGCAGTATTTT. This gives the protein CAWGQGGTDTQYF. The chain links TRBV30 to TRBJ2-3, with D possibly being TRBD1 (5 bases). This CDR3 comprises 13 residues. Trimming shortened V by 5 bases and J by 1 base, and 10 bases separated the two germline ends. CDR1 is GTSNPN and CDR2 is SVGIG in the germline V gene (reference sequence).

J is TRBJ1-6 and V is TRBV7-9; D is perhaps TRBD1 (5 bases). V lost 3 bases, J lost 11 bases, and 11 bases lay in between. The CDR3 has 13 amino acids. CDR1 is SEHNR, CDR2 FQNEAQ, per germline (reference sequence). The CDR3 region has the DNA TGTGCCAGCAGCTTCCCCAGGGACGCACCCCTCCACTTT. Its protein is CASSFPRDAPLHF.

There are a few counts of this clone. V usage is TRBV6-5 and J usage is TRBJ1-2; no firm D call. The CDR3 contains 15 residues. CDR1 is MNHEY and CDR2 is SVGAGI in the germline V gene. Trimming cost V 6 bases and J 4 bases, with 18 bases left between them. The CDR3 spells CASRKTSPSLYGYTF. In DNA, the CDR3 is TGTGCCAGCAGGAAGACGTCGCCTAGTCTCTATGGCTACACCTTC.

The V gene is TRBV5-4, the J gene TRBJ2-1; 7 positions agree with TRBD2. This CDR3 is built from 15 residues. Germline V gene data show CDR1 as SGHNT and CDR2 as YYREEE (reference sequence). Trimming removed 0 bases from V and 8 bases from J; junction bases left unmatched: 8. CDR3 sequence reads: CASSLEAGVGDEQFF. CDR3 bases: TGTGCCAGCAGCTTGGAGGCGGGGGTTGGGGATGAGCAGTTCTTC.

V is TRBV18 and J is TRBJ2-3; 16 bases are shared with TRBD2. Germline CDR1 is KGHSH and CDR2 is LQKENI. Trimming took 4 bases from V and 2 from J; bases not matched to a gene: 6. There are 18 residues in the CDR3. CDR3 region: CASSQPGLAGGTTDTQYF. In DNA form, the CDR3 reads TGTGCCAGCTCACAGCCGGGACTAGCGGGGGGGACCACAGATACGCAGTATTTT.

This chain uses TRBV4-1 with TRBJ2-1; 7 bases align to TRBD1. The length of the CDR3 is 15 residues. The V gene's germline CDR1 is MGHRA and CDR2 YSYEKL. J gave up 5 bases and V 3 bases, and 7 bases lay outside the gene matches. Here the CDR3 reads CASSHEGQIHNEQFF. The CDR3, as DNA: TGCGCCAGCAGCCACGAGGGACAGATCCACAATGAGCAGTTCTTC.

This clone was counted only a few times. V usage is TRBV11-3 and J usage is TRBJ1-1; D may be TRBD1 (6 bases). The CDR3 length is 13 residues. V lost 5 bases and J lost 3, with 10 bases in between. CDR1 SGHNT and CDR2 YENEEA come from the germline V gene. The CDR3 nucleotides are TGTGCCAGCAGCAGGAAGGGGGACACTGAAGCTTTCTTT. Its protein is CASSRKGDTEAFF.

The chain couples TRBV7-2 to TRBJ1-2; D uncertain. The CDR3 spans 15 residues. From germline, CDR1 is SGHTA and CDR2 FQGNSA. Trimming took off 5 bases at V and 7 bases at J, with 20 bases between the two ends. The CDR3 is CASSKNPGGSRGYTF. CDR3 coding DNA: TGTGCCAGCAGCAAAAACCCCGGCGGCTCTCGTGGCTACACCTTC.

The V and J genes are TRBV5-1 and TRBJ2-3; no clear D gene. The V and J ends lost 2 bases and 2 bases respectively, with 18 bases between them. Germline CDR1 SGHRS, CDR2 YFSETQ. This CDR3 has 17 amino acids. This CDR3 is CASSLFSSISPTDTQYF. Here the CDR3 DNA reads TGCGCCAGCAGCTTATTCTCAAGTATCAGTCCCACAGATACGCAGTATTTT.

This chain connects TRBV28 to TRBJ1-2; 7 bases match TRBD1. With V trimmed by 4 bases and J by 4 bases, 9 bases remained unmatched. This CDR3 comprises 15 residues. The germline V gene has CDR1 MDHEN and CDR2 SYDVKM. The CDR3 DNA reads as TGTGCCAGCAGTTCATCCCCGACAGGGAGCTATGGCTACACCTTC. Translating it yields CASSSSPTGSYGYTF.

The J gene is TRBJ1-5, the V gene TRBV2; D ambiguous. Trimming removed 1 base from V and 2 bases from J, with 12 bases in between. This CDR3 is built from 16 residues. Germline CDR1 is SNHLY and CDR2 is FYNNEI. For the CDR3, the DNA is TGTGCCAGCAGTGAAGGCGGATCCTTTGGCAATCAGCCCCAGCATTTT. Residues: CASSEGGSFGNQPQHF.

This chain uses TRBV11-2 with TRBJ2-7; TRBD2 matches at 7 bases. The V and J ends lost 6 bases and 0 bases, in that order; junction bases with no gene match: 11. Germline values: CDR1 SGHAT, CDR2 FQNNGV. This CDR3 region has 16 residues. As DNA, the CDR3 is TGTGCCAGCAGGTCGATAGCGGGCCAAAGCTCCTACGAGCAGTACTTC. It encodes CASRSIAGQSSYEQYF.

This rearrangement joins TRBV7-2 to TRBJ1-5; D is possibly TRBD1 (6 bases). The ends were cut back, 1 base at V and 3 bases at J, with 10 bases in the middle. CDR1 SGHTA and CDR2 FQGNSA come from the germline V gene. The CDR3 runs 15 residues. CDR3 residues: CASSLEQGLNQPQHF. Written as DNA, the CDR3 is TGTGCCAGCAGCTTAGAACAGGGTCTCAATCAGCCCCAGCATTTT.